These 32 T cell receptor beta chains were all obtained from the same sample, sequenced in a study of early T cells in non-severe SARS-CoV-2 infection. Using its own MiXCR run on the 5' RACE reads, TCRdb lists one record per CDR3 protein. The table shows around 77,000 distinct CDR3 sequences, with 5% occurring only once. Sequences were derived from whole blood, sampled at baseline. The receptor set was obtained from an adult who was a healthcare worker with PCR-confirmed SARS-CoV-2 infection or an uninfected control (not recorded which).

This clonotype was recorded many times. V usage is TRBV27 and J usage is TRBJ1-5; tentative D call: TRBD1 (6 bases). Germline V gene lookup returns CDR1 MNHEY and CDR2 SMNVEV (reference sequence). The germline V and J ends were trimmed by 6 bases and 3 bases, with 12 bases remaining between them. CDR3 size: 14 residues. CDR3 sequence reads: CASRLQGNNQPQHF. The CDR3 DNA follows: TGTGCCAGCAGGCTGCAGGGGAACAATCAGCCCCAGCATTTT.

This clonotype was detected many times. The chain joins TRBV2 to TRBJ2-5; D perhaps matches TRBD2 (6 bases). CDR3 length equals 13 residues. CDR1 and CDR2 (germline): SNHLY, FYNNEI. Deletions cut 7 bases from V and 3 bases from J, with 12 bases between. CDR3 amino acids: CASNRDSEETQYF. The CDR3 coding sequence is TGTGCCAGCAACCGGGACTCTGAAGAGACCCAGTACTTC.

The rearrangement uses TRBV5-1 and TRBJ1-3; D not certain. V was cut by 0 bases and J by 5 bases, with 18 bases left in between. The length of the CDR3 is 17 residues. CDR1 and CDR2 (germline): SGHRS, YFSETQ. CDR3 nucleotides: TGCGCCAGCAGCTTGGCTGGCTATGGGCTGCCTAGAAACACCATATATTTT. Its protein is CASSLAGYGLPRNTIYF.

The chain uses TRBV11-3 and TRBJ2-1; perhaps TRBD2 as D (6 bases). Trimming took 6 bases from V and 7 from J, leaving 19 bases between them. This CDR3 contains 15 residues. Germline V gene data show CDR1 as SGHNT and CDR2 as YENEEA. Written as DNA, the CDR3 is TGTGCCAGCAGTACTACGGGACTGGCCAGAAATGAGCAGTTCTTC. Amino acid sequence: CASSTTGLARNEQFF.

This clonotype was detected many times. The rearrangement joins TRBV25-1 to TRBJ2-1, with D perhaps TRBD2 (6 bases). V was shortened by 8 bases and J by 3 bases, with 17 bases between the two germline ends. The CDR3 is 15 residues long. The germline CDR1 and CDR2 sequences are MGHDK and SYGVNS. The chain's CDR3 is CASRQGGSLYNEQFF. The CDR3 DNA reads as TGTGCCAGCCGTCAGGGAGGTTCGCTCTACAATGAGCAGTTCTTC.

This chain links TRBV14 with TRBJ2-2; no definite D call. CDR1 and CDR2 (germline): SGHDN, FVKESK. The CDR3 extends over 13 amino acids. V was shortened by 1 base and J by 7 bases, with 7 bases between the two germline ends. The CDR3 loop is CASSQGIGGELFF. CDR3 DNA: TGTGCCAGCAGCCAAGGGATTGGCGGGGAGCTGTTTTTT. The entire variable domain, with the rest obtained from reference TRBV14 and TRBJ2-2, is as follows: EAGVTQFPSHSVIEKGQTVTLRCDPISGHDNLYWYRRVMGKEIKFLLHFVKESKQDESGMPNNRFLAERTGGTYSTLKVQPAELEDSGVYFCASSQGIGGELFFGEGSRLTVL.

This clonotype was picked up a small number of times. V gene TRBV4-1 combines with J gene TRBJ2-7; TRBD2 matches 7 bases. Germline CDR1 MGHRA, CDR2 YSYEKL. Trimming cost V 5 bases and J 1 base; bases outside gene matches: 8. The CDR3 extends over 15 amino acids. The CDR3 spells CASSNTAGWSYEQYF. The CDR3 DNA reads TGCGCCAGCAGCAACACAGCGGGGTGGTCCTACGAGCAGTACTTC.

This clonotype was counted ten times or more. The chain joins TRBV12-3 or TRBV12-4 to TRBJ2-7; the match to TRBD1 covers 10 bases. The CDR3 runs to 15 residues. The J segment lost 2 bases and the V segment lost 3 bases, leaving 4 bases of the junction unmatched. Written as DNA, the CDR3 is TGTGCCAGCAGTTTTGGGGGACAGGGGACCTACGAGCAGTACTTC. Its translation is CASSFGGQGTYEQYF.

This clonotype was seen a few times. The rearrangement links TRBV29-1 to TRBJ2-7; possible D gene TRBD1, 5 bases. The CDR3 runs to 12 residues. CDR1 SQVTM and CDR2 ANQGSEA come from the germline V gene. V was pared by 6 bases and J by 3 bases, with 12 bases between. This CDR3 reads CSVLWGYYEQYF. The CDR3 nucleotides read TGCAGCGTCTTATGGGGCTACTACGAGCAGTACTTC.

This clonotype was found many times. V usage is TRBV2 and J usage is TRBJ1-2, with a tentative D call TRBD1 (5 bases). The CDR3 is 17 residues long. CDR1 is SNHLY and CDR2 is FYNNEI in the germline V gene. The germline V and J ends were trimmed by 5 bases and 1 base, with 20 bases remaining between them. The CDR3 here is CASSPETGYHLNYGYTF. The CDR3 region has the DNA TGTGCCAGCAGTCCAGAAACAGGCTACCACCTTAACTATGGCTACACCTTC.

This clonotype was found many times. The chain couples TRBV4-2 to TRBJ2-1, with 7 bases lining up with TRBD2. Per germline, CDR1 LGHNA and CDR2 YNFKEQ. The CDR3 loop spans 16 amino acids. V lost 5 bases, J lost 5 bases, and 12 bases stayed unmatched. For the CDR3, the DNA is TGTGCCAGCAGCGCCCATCCAGCGGGATCTAACAATGAGCAGTTCTTC. This gives the protein CASSAHPAGSNNEQFF.

This clonotype came up many times. The V call is TRBV10-1, the J call TRBJ2-7; possible D gene TRBD1, 6 bases. The CDR3 has 14 amino acids. The V gene lost 6 bases and the J gene lost 3 bases, with 15 bases spanning the gap. Germline V gene lookup returns CDR1 WNHNN and CDR2 SYGVQD (reference sequence). The CDR3 is CASRRTVGDYEQYF. CDR3 nucleotide sequence: TGCGCCAGCAGGAGGACAGTCGGAGACTACGAGCAGTACTTC.

There are many counts of this clonotype. The V call is TRBV20-1, the J call TRBJ2-7; possibly TRBD2 for D (6 bases). Per the germline V gene, CDR1 is DFQATT and CDR2 is SNEGSKA (reference sequence). Trimming left V 0 bases short and J 6 bases short, with 12 bases between. CDR3 length: 13 residues. The CDR3 DNA reads TGCAGTGCTAGAGAGCGGGGTTCGGGCGAGCAGTACTTC. Translated, it gives CSARERGSGEQYF.

V and J are TRBV6-6 and TRBJ1-1, with a tentative D call TRBD1 (5 bases). The germline CDR1 and CDR2 sequences are MNHNY and SVGAGI (reference sequence). Trimming shortened V by 8 bases and J by 1 base, and 17 bases separated the two germline ends. The CDR3 runs 15 residues. CDR3 DNA: TGTGCCAGCTCCCCGGGGGTGAGGGCGAACACTGAAGCTTTCTTT. Translation gives CASSPGVRANTEAFF.

This clonotype came up many times. V is TRBV20-1 and J is TRBJ1-1; 7 bases align to TRBD1. Per germline, CDR1 DFQATT and CDR2 SNEGSKA (reference sequence). This CDR3 comprises 12 residues. The V segment lost 5 bases and the J segment 4 bases; nucleotides outside the gene matches: 4. CDR3: CSAGGTVTEAFF. CDR3 nucleotides: TGCAGTGCTGGGGGGACAGTCACTGAAGCTTTCTTT.

This clonotype was counted many times. The V call is TRBV30, the J call TRBJ1-5; D not certain. Trimming shortened V by 4 bases and J by 2 bases, and 9 bases separated the two germline ends. This CDR3 region has 13 residues. Germline loops: CDR1 GTSNPN, CDR2 SVGIG (reference sequence). The CDR3 nucleotides are TGTGCCTGGAAAGGCTTCGGCAATCAGCCCCAGCATTTT. It yields the protein CAWKGFGNQPQHF.

This clonotype has a count of ten or more. The chain recombines TRBV7-6 with TRBJ2-1; 10 nucleotides align to TRBD2. The CDR3 is made up of 18 amino acids. V trimming: 4 bases; J trimming: 8 bases; junction bases outside the gene matches: 17. Germline CDR1 reads SGHVS; CDR2 reads FNYEAQ. DNA for the CDR3: TGTGCCAGCAGCTCCCCACGCCCTAGCGGGAGCTCAACGGATGAGCAGTTCTTC. Translating it yields CASSSPRPSGSSTDEQFF.

The sample holds a few counts of this clonotype. The J gene is TRBJ2-7, the V gene TRBV27, with 9 positions matching TRBD2. Unmatched junction bases numbered 5, after V lost 0 bases and J lost 2 bases. The germline CDR1 and CDR2 sequences are MNHEY and SMNVEV (reference sequence). The CDR3 covers 16 residues. The CDR3 sequence is CASSLSSGSVAYEQYF. The CDR3 DNA reads TGTGCCAGCAGTTTATCTAGCGGGAGCGTGGCCTACGAGCAGTACTTC.

This clonotype was seen at least ten times. The V gene is TRBV30, the J gene TRBJ1-1, with 10 bases that match TRBD1. Germline lookup yields CDR1 GTSNPN and CDR2 SVGIG (reference sequence). This CDR3 comprises 14 residues. The junction had 4 bases not matched to a gene; V was cut back by 4 bases and J by 2 bases. CDR3 loop: CAWIWTGGNTEAFF. The CDR3 DNA reads TGTGCCTGGATTTGGACAGGGGGAAACACTGAAGCTTTCTTT.

This clonotype was picked up a small number of times. The chain joins TRBV24-1 to TRBJ2-7; tentative D call: TRBD1 (5 bases). Germline V CDR1 and CDR2: KGHDR, SFDVKD. The CDR3 is 13 residues long. V gave up 3 bases and J gave up 6 bases, with 11 bases separating them. CDR3 loop: CATSDGAAGEQYF. The CDR3 coding sequence is TGTGCCACCAGTGATGGGGCGGCCGGCGAGCAGTACTTC.

This clonotype occurred many times. V usage is TRBV20-1 and J usage is TRBJ2-1, with a weak D call TRBD2 (6 bases). Trimming took off 6 bases at V and 10 bases at J, with 25 bases between the two ends. Germline values: CDR1 DFQATT, CDR2 SNEGSKA (reference sequence). CDR3 length: 15 amino acids. CDR3 nucleotide sequence: TGCAGTGCAGCCCTAGGCCGGACTAACCTCGGCGAGCAGTTCTTC. Translated: CSAALGRTNLGEQFF.

On this clonotype: One end of the junction does not line up with germline, which may come from a read error. This chain links TRBV29-1 with TRBJ2-3, with D perhaps assigned TRBD1 or TRBD2 (5 bases each). Per the germline V gene, CDR1 is SQVTM and CDR2 is ANQGSEA. The length of the CDR3 is 13 residues. The DNA for the CDR3 is TGCAGCGGTGGCAAGGGGAGCATAGATACGCAGTATTTT. This sequence encodes CSGGKGSIDTQYF.

At least ten counts were recorded for this clonotype. The gene calls are TRBV2 and TRBJ2-1, with 12 bases aligning to TRBD2. With 3 bases clipped from V and 3 bases from J, the junction kept 6 bases outside the gene matches. This CDR3 contains 17 residues. Looked up from germline, CDR1 is SNHLY and CDR2 is FYNNEI. CDR3 coding DNA: TGTGCCAGCAGTGACCGCCTAGCGGGAGGGCTCTACAATGAGCAGTTCTTC. This encodes CASSDRLAGGLYNEQFF.

This clonotype was counted ten times or more. The rearrangement links TRBV4-1 to TRBJ1-2; 7 bases match TRBD1. Germline V gene lookup returns CDR1 MGHRA and CDR2 YSYEKL. V gave up 0 bases and J gave up 3 bases; unmatched junction bases: 13. The CDR3 extends over 18 amino acids. The CDR3 DNA is TGCGCCAGCAGCCAAGACCTTACCCGACAGGGTGTCGACTATGGCTACACCTTC. This translates into CASSQDLTRQGVDYGYTF.

This clonotype appeared a few times. V gene TRBV12-3 or TRBV12-4 combines with J gene TRBJ2-7, with D possibly TRBD2 on 5 matching bases. V lost 3 bases, J lost 0 bases, and 12 bases lay in between. This CDR3 spans 15 amino acids. CDR3 loop: CASSLEASSSYEQYF. As DNA, the CDR3 is TGTGCCAGCAGTTTGGAGGCTTCCAGCTCCTACGAGCAGTACTTC.

At least ten counts were recorded for this clonotype. This chain joins TRBV7-6 and TRBJ2-5; 7 bases agree with TRBD2. V dropped 2 bases and J dropped 5; count of bases not matched to a gene: 14. Germline V gives CDR1 SGHVS, CDR2 FNYEAQ. The CDR3 runs 17 residues. As DNA, the CDR3 is TGTGCCAGCAGCTTACTGGGGGAGGGGCGGATCTTTGAGACCCAGTACTTC. It translates to CASSLLGEGRIFETQYF.

This clonotype came up a few times. The chain carries TRBV5-1 and TRBJ2-1, with D possibly matching TRBD1 (5 bases). The CDR3 is made up of 15 amino acids. Germline lookup yields CDR1 SGHRS and CDR2 YFSETQ. With 3 bases removed from V and 2 bases from J, the gap between germline ends came to 12 bases. CDR3 DNA sequence: TGCGCCAGCAGCTCGGACACGCCAGCCTACAATGAGCAGTTCTTC. Translating it yields CASSSDTPAYNEQFF.

This clonotype was picked up many times. This chain links TRBV7-7 with TRBJ2-1; possibly TRBD1 for D (6 bases). In germline, CDR1 is SSHAT, CDR2 FNYEAQ (reference sequence). V was trimmed by 4 bases and J by 5 bases, leaving 9 bases between them. This CDR3 is built from 13 residues. CDR3 in amino acids: CASSSQGHNEQFF. The CDR3 DNA reads TGTGCCAGCAGCTCACAGGGCCACAATGAGCAGTTCTTC.

This clonotype was observed at least ten times. The chain links TRBV6-5 to TRBJ1-5; TRBD1 is a possible D gene (5 bases). CDR3 length: 15 residues. The V gene lost 2 bases and the J gene lost 2 bases, with 10 bases spanning the gap. Germline values: CDR1 MNHEY, CDR2 SVGAGI. CDR3 DNA: TGTGCCAGCAGTTACCGGAGGGGCGGCAATCAGCCCCAGCATTTT. Its translation: CASSYRRGGNQPQHF.

This clonotype has ten or more counts. The J gene is TRBJ2-3, the V gene TRBV5-1; 7 nucleotides agree with TRBD2. This CDR3 has 14 residues. V lost 1 base and J lost 5; bases outside the gene matches: 4. Germline V gives CDR1 SGHRS, CDR2 YFSETQ. The CDR3 DNA follows: TGCGCCAGCAGCTTGTATCTAGCGGTAGATACGCAGTATTTT. Its translation: CASSLYLAVDTQYF.

This clonotype has at least ten counts. The chain couples TRBV28 to TRBJ2-7, with 9 bases aligning to TRBD2. The germline CDR1 and CDR2 sequences are MDHEN and SYDVKM. Trimming cost V 2 bases and J 6 bases; bases outside gene matches: 5. The CDR3 is 14 residues long. CDR3 in amino acids: CASSLPAGGREQYF. The CDR3 nucleotides read TGTGCCAGCAGTTTACCAGCGGGAGGCCGCGAGCAGTACTTC.

The chain links TRBV9 to TRBJ2-3; D is perhaps TRBD2 (5 bases). With 5 bases removed from V and 1 base from J, the gap between germline ends came to 14 bases. CDR1 and CDR2 from the germline V gene are SGDLS and YYNGEE. This CDR3 contains 15 residues. CDR3 in amino acids: CASRSYEGRTDTQYF. In DNA form, the CDR3 reads TGTGCCAGCAGATCCTATGAGGGCCGCACAGATACGCAGTATTTT.